A single sample gave rise to the 5 T cell receptor beta chains below, sequenced in a study of Graves' ophthalmopathy and Graves' hyperthyroidism. RNA transcripts were the template, and TCR beta CDR3 regions were amplified from them. HTBI-primed first-round RT-PCR preceded second-round multiplex PCR. TCRdb reprocessed the multiplex PCR reads with MiXCR, giving one entry per CDR3 protein. Of over 40,000 distinct CDR3 sequences in the sample, around half are singletons; the top ten hold under 30%. Source material: peripheral blood. Source of these receptors: an adult man with Graves' ophthalmopathy.

The chain joins TRBV7-2 to TRBJ2-3, with D perhaps TRBD1 (5 bases). CDR3 length equals 13 residues. Germline CDR1 SGHTA, CDR2 FQGNSA. Trimming took 3 bases from V and 4 from J, leaving 8 bases between them. Written as DNA, the CDR3 is TGTGCCAGCAGCTTGGGGCCAGCAGATACGCAGTATTTT. Its translation: CASSLGPADTQYF. Using reference TRBV7-2 and TRBJ2-3 for the parts outside the CDR3, the full variable domain is GAGVSQSPSNKVTEKGKDVELRCDPISGHTALYWYRQSLGQGLEFLIYFQGNSAPDKSGLPSDRFSAERTGGSVSTLTIQRTQQEDSAVYLCASSLGPADTQYFGPGTRLTVL.

This clonotype was seen just once. J is TRBJ2-1 and V is TRBV6-2 or TRBV6-3, with 7 nucleotides matching TRBD1. V lost 7 bases and J lost 4; bases outside the gene matches: 13. The CDR3 covers 16 residues. Germline CDR1 is MNHEY and CDR2 is SVGEGT. The CDR3 sequence is CASNTGAESGYNEQFF. The CDR3 nucleotides read TGTGCCAGCAACACAGGGGCGGAATCGGGGTACAATGAGCAGTTCTTC.

The V call is TRBV20-1, the J call TRBJ2-1, with D uncertain. The CDR3 consists of 14 residues. CDR1 is DFQATT, CDR2 SNEGSKA, per germline (reference sequence). V was cut by 3 bases and J by 4 bases, with 13 bases left in between. This CDR3 is CSASDFSLYNEQFF. CDR3 DNA sequence: TGCAGTGCTAGCGACTTTTCCCTTTACAATGAGCAGTTCTTC.

Worth noting for this clonotype: A much larger clone lies a single base off, so this may be a read error. V usage is TRBV18 and J usage is TRBJ2-7; D uncertain. Germline CDR1 is KGHSH and CDR2 is LQKENI. The CDR3 runs to 12 residues. CDR3 amino acids: CASSSSSYEPYF. DNA of the CDR3: TGTGCCAGCTCGTCAAGCTCCTACGAGCCGTACTTC.

This clonotype appeared many times. This rearrangement joins TRBV6-6 to TRBJ1-2; 7 positions match TRBD1. V gave up 4 bases and J gave up 3 bases; unmatched junction bases: 14. Per germline, CDR1 MNHNY and CDR2 SVGAGI (reference sequence). This CDR3 is 17 amino acids long. The CDR3 region has the DNA TGTGCCAGCAGTTCTGGGGGACAGATTCGCAGTGACTATGGCTACACCTTC. Protein product: CASSSGGQIRSDYGYTF.